This T cell receptor beta chain was found in a study of CD8+ T cells in alopecia areata. Findings and limits, study-wide: Greater clonality was observed in lesional scalp samples, especially alopecia totalis/universalis, versus normal scalp.

This clone was seen a handful of times. The antigen is unknown. Germline values: CDR1 KGHSH, CDR2 LQKENI. Unmatched junction bases numbered 11, after V lost 8 bases and J lost 15 bases. The CDR3 extends over 12 amino acids. Extracted RNA was reverse transcribed, and the resulting cDNA served as sequencing template. Produced via immunoSEQ multiplex PCR; TCRdb's table is partial and in-frame only. Among some 120,000 clones, less than 50% were seen once, and the ten largest hold about 11%. Material for sequencing was NKG2D-low CD8+ T cells sorted from blood. The chain combines TRBV18 with TRBJ2-1, with TRBD2 matching over 9 bases. The receptor was isolated from a human donor with alopecia areata. CDR3 amino acids: CASDLGGRATFF. The DNA for the CDR3 is TGTGCCAGCGATTTAGGCGGGAGGGCCACGTTCTTC.